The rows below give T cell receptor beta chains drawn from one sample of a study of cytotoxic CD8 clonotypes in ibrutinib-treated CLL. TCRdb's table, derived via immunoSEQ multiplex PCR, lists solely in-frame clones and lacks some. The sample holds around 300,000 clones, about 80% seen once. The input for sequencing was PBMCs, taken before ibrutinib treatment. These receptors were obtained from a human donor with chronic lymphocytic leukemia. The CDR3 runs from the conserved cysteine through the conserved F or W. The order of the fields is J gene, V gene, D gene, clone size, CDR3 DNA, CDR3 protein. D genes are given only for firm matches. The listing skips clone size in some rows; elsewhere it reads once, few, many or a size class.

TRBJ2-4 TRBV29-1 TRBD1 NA TGCAGCGTTGGGACAGGGACGGTAAACATTCAGTACTTC CSVGTGTVNIQYF
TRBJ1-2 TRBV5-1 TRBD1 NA TGCGCCAGCAGCTTCAACCCCCGCGACAGGGGGGTTTATGGCTACACCTTC CASSFNPRDRGVYGYTF
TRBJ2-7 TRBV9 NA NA TGTGCCAGCAGCCCCAGTTCCAGAAACCACGAGCAGTACTTC CASSPSSRNHEQYF
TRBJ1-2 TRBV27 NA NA TGTGCCAGCAGTTTAACCGGGACCGACTATGGCTACACCTTC CASSLTGTDYGYTF
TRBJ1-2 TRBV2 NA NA TGTGCCAGCAGTGGGGGACGGTCGAACTATGGCTACACCTTC CASSGGRSNYGYTF
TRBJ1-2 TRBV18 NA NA TGTGCCAGCTCACCACCGGGATCGTCGCAAATCCCTCGCTATGGCTACACCTTC CASSPPGSSQIPRYGYTF
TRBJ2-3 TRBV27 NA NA TGTGCCAGCAGAGGGAGGATAAGCACAGATACGCAGTATTTT CASRGRISTDTQYF
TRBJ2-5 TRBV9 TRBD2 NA TGTGCCAGCTCCCAATACGCGGGAGGGGGCCAAGAGACCCAGTACTTC CASSQYAGGGQETQYF
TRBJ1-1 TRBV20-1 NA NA TGCAGTGCTAGAGGGACAGCTGAAGCTTTCTTT CSARGTAEAFF
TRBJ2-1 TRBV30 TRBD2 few TGTGCCTGGACGGGGACTAGCGGGAGGGCCTGGTACAATGAGCAGTTCTTC CAWTGTSGRAWYNEQFF
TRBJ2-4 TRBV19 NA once TGTGCCAGTAGTAACAGGGGACTAGCCAAAAACATTCAGTACTTC CASSNRGLAKNIQYF
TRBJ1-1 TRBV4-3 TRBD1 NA TGCGCCAGCAGCCGAGGGACAGGGGGGCCCGGTCTGCCTGAAGCTTTCTTT CASSRGTGGPGLPEAFF
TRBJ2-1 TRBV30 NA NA TGTGCCTGGGGGGACTCCAACAATGAGCAGTTCTTC CAWGDSNNEQFF
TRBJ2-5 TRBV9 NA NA TGTGCCAGCAGCGTACGTCAAGAGACCCAGTACTTC CASSVRQETQYF
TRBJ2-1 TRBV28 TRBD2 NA TGTGCCACACAATCCCCGACTAGCGGGAAGCTTGAGCAGTTCTTC CATQSPTSGKLEQFF
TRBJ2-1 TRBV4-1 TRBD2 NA TGCGCCAGCACCCCAAGACTAGCCTTGGGGAATGAGCAGTTCTTC CASTPRLALGNEQFF
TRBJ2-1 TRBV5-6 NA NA TGTGCCAGCAGCTTAACTGAGTACAATGAGCAGTTCTTC CASSLTEYNEQFF
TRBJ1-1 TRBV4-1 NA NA TGCGCCAGCAGCCAAGGGAAAGACACTGAAGCTTTCTTT CASSQGKDTEAFF
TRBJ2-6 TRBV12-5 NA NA TGTGCTAGTGGACCCCGAGGGGCCAACGTCCTGACTTTC CASGPRGANVLTF
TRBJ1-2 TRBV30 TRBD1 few TGTGCCTGCTTGGACAGGGACGGCTATGGCTACACCTTC CACLDRDGYGYTF
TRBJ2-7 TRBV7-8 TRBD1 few TGTGCCAGCAGCTCGACGGGACAGGGCTTCGAGCAGTACTTC CASSSTGQGFEQYF
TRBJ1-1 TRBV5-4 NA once TGTGCCAGCAGCTTGGGGCAGAAGGCCCTAACTGAAGCTTTCTTT CASSLGQKALTEAFF
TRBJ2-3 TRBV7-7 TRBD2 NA TGTGCCAGCAGCTTTCTAGCGGGAGCGAAAGATACGCAGTATTTT CASSFLAGAKDTQYF
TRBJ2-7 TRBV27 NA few TGTGCCAGCAGCCCCAGAGGGTGGGAGAGCTACGAGCAGTACTTC CASSPRGWESYEQYF
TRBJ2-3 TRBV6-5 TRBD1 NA TGTGCCAGCAGTTACCCAGGGGGTACAGATACGCAGTATTTT CASSYPGGTDTQYF
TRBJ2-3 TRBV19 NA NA TGTGCCAGTAGTAGCCCCTCAGATACGCAGTATTTT CASSSPSDTQYF
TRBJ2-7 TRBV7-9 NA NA TGTGCCAGCAGCTACCGTCAGTCCCCCGGCGAGCAGTACTTC CASSYRQSPGEQYF
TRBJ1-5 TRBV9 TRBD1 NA TGTGCCAGCAGCATCGGACAGGACAATCAGCCCCAGCATTTT CASSIGQDNQPQHF
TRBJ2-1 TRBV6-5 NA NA TGTGCCAGCAGTTACTACCGACAGGCGGGGTATGAGCAGTTCTTC CASSYYRQAGYEQFF
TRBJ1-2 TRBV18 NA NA TGTGCCAGCTCACCACCATCTACACCACAACCATATGGCTACACCTTC CASSPPSTPQPYGYTF
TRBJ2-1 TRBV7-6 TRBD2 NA TGTGCCAGCAGCTTGCGGGAGGGCAGCAATGAGCAGTTCTTC CASSLREGSNEQFF
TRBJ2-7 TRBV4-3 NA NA TGCGCCAGCAGCCAAGATCTCCAGGGCTTACGCGAGCAGTACTTC CASSQDLQGLREQYF
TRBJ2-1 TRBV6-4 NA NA TGTGCCAGCAGTCGAAGTACCGCCTACAATGAGCAGTTCTTC CASSRSTAYNEQFF
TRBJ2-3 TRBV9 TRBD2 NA TGTGCCAGCAGCGTAGCTTTAGCGGGGGCTAGCACAGATACGCAGTATTTT CASSVALAGASTDTQYF
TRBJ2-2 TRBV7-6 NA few TGTGCCCTTTTCGGCAACACCGGGGAGCTGTTTTTT CALFGNTGELFF
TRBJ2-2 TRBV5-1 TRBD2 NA TGCGCCAGCAGCTTGGCCCAGCTAAATGCACGGGAGGGTACGTTGAACACCGGGGAGCTGTTTTTT CASSLAQLNAREGTLNTGELFF
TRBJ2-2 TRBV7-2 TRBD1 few TGTGCCAGCAGCCCACAGGGGTTGGTCACCGGGGAGCTGTTTTTT CASSPQGLVTGELFF
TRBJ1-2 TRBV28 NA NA TGTGCCAGCAGTTTACAGGCTAACTATGGCTACACCTTC CASSLQANYGYTF
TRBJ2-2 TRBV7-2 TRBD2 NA TGTGCCAGCAGATATACTAGCGGGAACACCGGGGAGCTGTTTTTT CASRYTSGNTGELFF
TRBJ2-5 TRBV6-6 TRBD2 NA TGTGCCAGCAGACAATCTTCTAGCGGGAGGATGGAGACCCAGTACTTC CASRQSSSGRMETQYF
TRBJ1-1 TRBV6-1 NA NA TGTGCCAGTGTCTGGGGTGAAAACACTGAAGCTTTCTTT CASVWGENTEAFF
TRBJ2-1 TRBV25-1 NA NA TGTGCCAGCAGTGAATATGGGGCTCCCCCGGGGAATGAGCAGTTCTTC CASSEYGAPPGNEQFF
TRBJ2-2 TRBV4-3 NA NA TGCGCCAGCACTAGGTCTCAGAACACCGGGGAGCTGTTTTTT CASTRSQNTGELFF
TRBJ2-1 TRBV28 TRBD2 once TGTGCCAGCAGTTCACTACTAGCGGACAATGAGCAGTTCTTC CASSSLLADNEQFF
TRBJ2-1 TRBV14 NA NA TGTGCCAGCAGCCAGGGTCGGTCTGCTGAGCAGTTCTTC CASSQGRSAEQFF
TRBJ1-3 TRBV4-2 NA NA TGTGCCAGCAGCCAAGTAGGATCCAGGTTCTCTGGAAACACCATATATTTT CASSQVGSRFSGNTIYF
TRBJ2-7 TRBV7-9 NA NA TGTGCCAGCAGCTTATTCCCAGGGCAAGGAACCTACGAGCAGTACTTC CASSLFPGQGTYEQYF
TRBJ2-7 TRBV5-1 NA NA TGCGCCAGCAGCTTGGGGGGTCCTTACGAGCAGTACTTC CASSLGGPYEQYF
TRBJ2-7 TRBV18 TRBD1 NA TGTGCCAGCTCGTACGAACCGGGACAGGGCTACGAGCAGTACTTC CASSYEPGQGYEQYF
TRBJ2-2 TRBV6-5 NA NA TGTGCCAGCAGTCGACTCTTAACCGGGGAGCTGTTTTTT CASSRLLTGELFF
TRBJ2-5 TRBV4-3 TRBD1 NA TGCGCCAGCAGCCAAGGCGAAGGGACAGCCCAAGAGACCCAGTACTTC CASSQGEGTAQETQYF
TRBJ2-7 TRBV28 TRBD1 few TGTGCCAGCAGTGGGGACAGAACCTACGAGCAGTACTTC CASSGDRTYEQYF
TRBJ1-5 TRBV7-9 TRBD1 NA TGTGCCAGCAGCCCAGGACAGGGCAATCAGCCCCAGCATTTT CASSPGQGNQPQHF
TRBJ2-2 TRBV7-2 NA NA TGTGCCAGCTCAGGCACGCACACCGGGGAGCTGTTTTTT CASSGTHTGELFF
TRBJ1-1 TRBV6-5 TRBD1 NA TGTGCCAGCAGGCGACAGGGTGAAGCTTTCTTT CASRRQGEAFF